What follows are 31 T cell receptor beta chains derived from one specimen sequenced in a study of blood T cell repertoires in COVID-19. The data were produced by immunoSEQ multiplex PCR, yet TCRdb's version contains in-frame clones alone and is incomplete. The data contain about 90,000 clones, around four fifths of them seen just once; the ten biggest clones take up 10% to 15%. Sequenced material: peripheral blood. Every receptor here comes from a woman aged 70-85 years with active or convalescent COVID-19.

The genes are TRBV27 and TRBJ1-4; the D gene is possibly TRBD1 (5 bases). The ends were cut back, 2 bases at V and 3 bases at J, with 13 bases in the middle. Looked up from germline, CDR1 is MNHEY and CDR2 is SMNVEV (reference sequence). The length of the CDR3 is 16 residues. In nucleotides, the CDR3 is TGTGCCAGCAGTTTAACGGGGGGGTTACCTAATGAAAAACTGTTTTTT. Translated, it gives CASSLTGGLPNEKLFF.

The table lists this clone with a few counts. This chain links TRBV5-1 with TRBJ1-1, with 7 bases that match TRBD1. This CDR3 spans 15 amino acids. The germline V gene has CDR1 SGHRS and CDR2 YFSETQ. V was clipped by 4 bases and J by 11 bases; unmatched bases: 17. The CDR3 nucleotides are TGCGCCAGCAGCCCCGCCGGGACAGTTGCCCCAGTTGCTTTCTTT. Its translation is CASSPAGTVAPVAFF.

In its sample, this clone was seen once. This rearrangement joins TRBV7-8 to TRBJ2-5; a possible D gene is TRBD2 (5 bases). The CDR3 runs to 16 residues. V was shortened by 6 bases and J by 1 base, with 18 bases between the two germline ends. The germline CDR1 and CDR2 sequences are SGHVS and FQNEAQ. This CDR3 reads CASRTPFEGAQETQYF. CDR3 nucleotide sequence: TGTGCCAGCAGAACTCCCTTTGAGGGAGCCCAAGAGACCCAGTACTTC.

The rearrangement uses TRBV4-1 and TRBJ1-5; 9 positions match TRBD1. V shed 0 bases, J shed 9 bases, and the junction held 9 bases outside the gene matches. CDR3 length: 16 amino acids. The germline gives CDR1 MGHRA, CDR2 YSYEKL. The DNA for the CDR3 is TGCGCCAGCAGCCAAGATAGGGGACAGGGATTTCGGCCCCAGCATTTT. Translating it yields CASSQDRGQGFRPQHF.

This clone has only one observation. This chain joins TRBV5-1 and TRBJ1-2; 8 nucleotides line up with TRBD1. V dropped 3 bases and J dropped 7; count of bases not matched to a gene: 17. The CDR3 extends over 17 amino acids. Germline lookup yields CDR1 SGHRS and CDR2 YFSETQ. CDR3 loop: CASSYGQGGSWGGGYTF. In DNA form, the CDR3 reads TGCGCCAGCAGCTACGGACAGGGAGGGTCGTGGGGCGGTGGCTACACCTTC.

The V gene is TRBV19, the J gene TRBJ1-5, with TRBD1 matching over 7 bases. The CDR3 has 14 amino acids. Germline V gene lookup returns CDR1 LNHDA and CDR2 SQIVND (reference sequence). The junction had 3 bases not matched to a gene; V was cut back by 5 bases and J by 2 bases. CDR3 bases: TGTGCCAGTAGTCCCACAGGGGGCAATCAGCCCCAGCATTTT. Protein product: CASSPTGGNQPQHF.

This chain joins TRBV29-1 and TRBJ1-2; D unclear. Germline V gene data show CDR1 as SQVTM and CDR2 as ANQGSEA. The CDR3 spans 11 residues. The germline V and J ends were trimmed by 4 bases and 7 bases, with 10 bases remaining between them. For the CDR3, the DNA is TGCAGCGTTGGGGAGGCGGGTGGCTACACCTTC. Its protein is CSVGEAGGYTF.

V and J are TRBV14 and TRBJ1-1, with 11 bases identical to TRBD1. The length of the CDR3 is 14 residues. CDR1 SGHDN and CDR2 FVKESK come from the germline V gene. V lost 3 bases to trimming and J lost 5 bases; unmatched junction nucleotides: 2. The CDR3 reads CASSQRDRGTEAFF. In nucleotides, the CDR3 is TGTGCCAGCAGCCAGCGGGACAGGGGGACTGAAGCTTTCTTT.

This chain links TRBV10-3 with TRBJ2-7, with 7 bases fitting TRBD1. The V gene end was trimmed by 8 bases and the J gene end by 6 bases; junction bases not matched to a gene: 7. Germline-derived CDR1 and CDR2 are ENHRY and SYGVKD. There are 12 residues in the CDR3. CDR3 DNA sequence: TGTGCCATCCGGGACAGTAGCCTCGAGCAGTACTTC. This codes for CAIRDSSLEQYF.

This clone was seen only a few times. The chain carries TRBV5-1 and TRBJ1-6; D possibly corresponds to TRBD1 (6 bases). Trimming pared 0 bases from V and 7 bases from J, leaving 11 bases between. The CDR3 totals 15 residues. The germline CDR1 and CDR2 sequences are SGHRS and YFSETQ. The CDR3 DNA reads TGCGCCAGCAGCTTGGCCGGGACAATAAATTCACCCCTCCACTTT. Translated: CASSLAGTINSPLHF.

The genes are TRBV6-2 or TRBV6-3 and TRBJ2-5, with D perhaps matching TRBD1 (6 bases). The CDR3 consists of 15 residues. V was cut by 4 bases and J by 1 base, with 13 bases left in between. CDR1 and CDR2 from the germline V gene are MNHEY and SVGEGT. The CDR3 bases are TGTGCCAGCAGTTCCGGACAGAGCCCCCAAGAGACCCAGTACTTC. This encodes CASSSGQSPQETQYF.

This clone appeared once. The V call is TRBV29-1, the J call TRBJ1-1; D not resolved. V lost 1 base and J lost 7, with 7 bases in between. Germline V CDR1 and CDR2: SQVTM, ANQGSEA. The CDR3 sequence is 11 residues long. CDR3 DNA sequence: TGCAGCGTTGAAGTCGCAGATGAAGCTTTCTTT. This translates into CSVEVADEAFF. The complete variable domain, with remaining parts taken from reference TRBV29-1 and TRBJ1-1, reads SAVISQKPSRDICQRGTSLTIQCQVDSQVTMMFWYRQQPGQSLTLIATANQGSEATYESGFVIDKFPISRPNLTFSTLTVSNMSPEDSSIYLCSVEVADEAFFGQGTRLTVV.

For this clone: The identical CDR3 is also encoded by other nucleotide sequences in the sample. The chain uses TRBV3-1 (or the pseudogene TRBV3-2) and TRBJ1-6; TRBD1 agrees at 7 bases. The CDR3 is 14 residues long. V was clipped by 1 base and J by 7 bases; unmatched bases: 1. Germline assignment: CDR1 LGHDT and CDR2 YNNKEL (reference sequence). The CDR3 bases are TGTGCCAGCAGCCAAGGACAGGGAAATTCACCCCTCCACTTT. The encoded protein is CASSQGQGNSPLHF.

This clone turned up a few times. V usage is TRBV12-3 or TRBV12-4 and J usage is TRBJ1-1; no firm D call. The CDR3 sequence is 13 residues long. V lost 7 bases and J 3 bases, leaving 12 bases between the germline ends. The CDR3 is CASTYGIYTEAFF. CDR3 sequence (DNA): TGTGCCAGCACATACGGGATTTACACTGAAGCTTTCTTT.

The chain joins TRBV15 to TRBJ1-1; possible D gene TRBD1, 5 bases. The length of the CDR3 is 17 residues. Trimming took off 0 bases at V and 4 bases at J, with 18 bases between the two ends. The germline V gene encodes CDR1 LNHNV and CDR2 YYDKDF (reference sequence). In DNA form, the CDR3 reads TGTGCCACCAGCAGAGACAGTTTGACAGTAGGGATCACTGAAGCTTTCTTT. Residues: CATSRDSLTVGITEAFF.

The chain couples TRBV4-1 to TRBJ2-3; maybe TRBD1 (5 bases). The CDR3 consists of 14 residues. V was pared by 0 bases and J by 9 bases, with 13 bases between. CDR1 is MGHRA, CDR2 YSYEKL, per germline. The CDR3 DNA follows: TGCGCCAGCAGCCAAGACCGCCGGACAACGACGCAGTATTTT. This sequence encodes CASSQDRRTTTQYF.

The V call is TRBV9, the J call TRBJ2-3; a possible D gene is TRBD1 (5 bases). Germline CDR1 is SGDLS and CDR2 is YYNGEE. There are 14 residues in the CDR3. Trimming shortened V by 3 bases and J by 2 bases, and 10 bases separated the two germline ends. Written as DNA, the CDR3 is TGTGCCAGCAGCGGACAGCTTGCCACAGATACGCAGTATTTT. Protein product: CASSGQLATDTQYF. The complete variable domain, with remaining parts taken from reference TRBV9 and TRBJ2-3, reads DSGVTQTPKHLITATGQRVTLRCSPRSGDLSVYWYQQSLDQGLQFLIQYYNGEERAKGNILERFSAQQFPDLHSELNLSSLELGDSALYFCASSGQLATDTQYFGPGTRLTVL.

The chain is built from TRBV29-1 and TRBJ2-1; possible D gene TRBD2, 6 bases. Trimming cost V 3 bases and J 2 bases, with 11 bases left between them. The CDR3 consists of 14 residues. CDR1 and CDR2 from the germline V gene are SQVTM and ANQGSEA. CDR3: CSVDQGGAYNEQFF. Written as DNA, the CDR3 is TGCAGCGTTGATCAGGGCGGGGCCTACAATGAGCAGTTCTTC.

The chain carries TRBV6-5 and TRBJ1-6; D not certain. This CDR3 contains 13 residues. V was pared by 10 bases and J by 3 bases, with 10 bases between. Germline lookup yields CDR1 MNHEY and CDR2 SVGAGI. CDR3 bases: TGTGCCATTGGGAGGGACTATAATTCACCCCTCCACTTT. Residues: CAIGRDYNSPLHF.

This rearrangement joins TRBV7-2 to TRBJ1-2; the D is unclear. The germline V and J ends were trimmed by 2 bases and 1 base, with 8 bases remaining between them. The CDR3 runs to 14 residues. Germline V gene data show CDR1 as SGHTA and CDR2 as FQGNSA. CDR3 in amino acids: CASSLPSINYGYTF. CDR3 sequence (DNA): TGTGCCAGCAGCTTACCTTCTATTAACTATGGCTACACCTTC. The variable domain in full, with the rest retrieved from reference TRBV7-2 and TRBJ1-2, is GAGVSQSPSNKVTEKGKDVELRCDPISGHTALYWYRQSLGQGLEFLIYFQGNSAPDKSGLPSDRFSAERTGGSVSTLTIQRTQQEDSAVYLCASSLPSINYGYTFGSGTRLTVV.

V and J are TRBV7-9 and TRBJ2-5; 8 bases fit TRBD1. CDR1 is SEHNR and CDR2 is FQNEAQ in the germline V gene (reference sequence). CDR3 length: 15 amino acids. V lost 1 base, J lost 5 bases, and 6 bases stayed unmatched. The CDR3 coding sequence is TGTGCCAGCAGCTTAGGGACAGGGACCGGGGAGACCCAGTACTTC. Its protein is CASSLGTGTGETQYF.

V gene TRBV5-5 combines with J gene TRBJ2-2; 9 bases map to TRBD2. V gave up 3 bases and J gave up 2 bases; unmatched junction bases: 5. The germline CDR1 and CDR2 sequences are SGHKS and YYEKEE (reference sequence). This CDR3 has 16 residues. Here the CDR3 reads CASSSGLALNTGELFF. The CDR3 nucleotides are TGTGCCAGCAGCTCAGGACTAGCGCTCAACACCGGGGAGCTGTTTTTT.

Comment on this clone: In the same sample, other DNA sequences code for this CDR3. V gene TRBV5-1 combines with J gene TRBJ1-1; D is possibly TRBD1 (5 bases). Trimming took 4 bases from V and 1 from J, leaving 11 bases between them. From germline, CDR1 is SGHRS and CDR2 YFSETQ. The CDR3 totals 14 residues. CDR3 protein: CASSLGVRNTEAFF. CDR3 nucleotide sequence: TGCGCCAGCAGCCTAGGGGTGAGGAACACTGAAGCTTTCTTT. Based on the CDR3 plus reference TRBV5-1 and TRBJ1-1, the full variable domain is KAGVTQTPRYLIKTRGQQVTLSCSPISGHRSVSWYQQTPGQGLQFLFEYFSETQRNKGNFPGRFSGRQFSNSRSEMNVSTLELGDSALYLCASSLGVRNTEAFFGQGTRLTVV.

The chain combines TRBV28 with TRBJ1-4, with 7 bases matching TRBD1. The CDR3 sequence is 12 residues long. Germline loops: CDR1 MDHEN, CDR2 SYDVKM. V shed 6 bases and J 8 bases; nucleotides not matched to a gene: 3. CDR3 loop: CASSPQGEKLFF. Written as DNA, the CDR3 is TGTGCCAGCAGCCCACAGGGGGAAAAACTGTTTTTT.

The V call is TRBV3-1 (or the pseudogene TRBV3-2), the J call TRBJ2-7; possible D gene TRBD2, 5 bases. This CDR3 has 13 residues. The V end lost 5 bases, the J end lost 7 bases, and 15 bases lay between the germline ends. Looked up from germline, CDR1 is LGHDT and CDR2 is YNNKEL (reference sequence). CDR3 sequence reads: CASSFQLGLEQYF. CDR3 DNA: TGTGCCAGCAGCTTTCAACTAGGACTGGAGCAGTACTTC.

The chain joins TRBV3-1 (or the pseudogene TRBV3-2) to TRBJ2-7; tentative D call: TRBD2 (6 bases). V lost 4 bases and J lost 1, with 17 bases in between. Germline V gene data show CDR1 as LGHDT and CDR2 as YNNKEL (reference sequence). The CDR3 runs to 16 residues. The CDR3 is CASSPRGFTGSYEQYF. CDR3 DNA: TGTGCCAGCAGCCCTCGGGGGTTCACTGGTTCCTACGAGCAGTACTTC.

This chain connects TRBV29-1 to TRBJ2-2; TRBD1 matches at 7 bases. J gave up 9 bases and V 7 bases, and 11 bases lay outside the gene matches. The germline V gene encodes CDR1 SQVTM and CDR2 ANQGSEA. CDR3 length: 13 amino acids. This CDR3 reads CSASTGSGRELFF. In DNA, the CDR3 is TGCAGCGCATCGACAGGGAGTGGCCGGGAGCTGTTTTTT.

The chain joins TRBV19 to TRBJ1-1, with a weak D call TRBD1 (6 bases). V lost 3 bases, J lost 3 bases, and 23 bases lay in between. This CDR3 spans 18 amino acids. CDR1 and CDR2 from the germline V gene are LNHDA and SQIVND (reference sequence). CDR3 in DNA: TGTGCCAGTAGTATGATGCGGGGGCCCACAGGGTTTGACACTGAAGCTTTCTTT. This gives the protein CASSMMRGPTGFDTEAFF.

The chain combines TRBV18 with TRBJ1-2; D perhaps matches TRBD1 (5 bases). Trimming shortened V by 2 bases and J by 0 bases, and 16 bases separated the two germline ends. Germline loops: CDR1 KGHSH, CDR2 LQKENI. The CDR3 is made up of 17 amino acids. CDR3 nucleotides: TGTGCCAGCTCACCAACCCCCGGGGGGAACACTAACTATGGCTACACCTTC. Translating gives CASSPTPGGNTNYGYTF. The full variable domain, with the rest looked up from reference TRBV18 and TRBJ1-2, is NAGVMQNPRHLVRRRGQEARLRCSPMKGHSHVYWYRQLPEEGLKFMVYLQKENIIDESGMPKERFSAEFPKEGPSILRIQQVVRGDSAAYFCASSPTPGGNTNYGYTFGSGTRLTVV.

This chain connects TRBV18 to TRBJ2-7; the match to TRBD2 covers 8 bases. Unmatched junction bases numbered 8, after V lost 3 bases and J lost 7 bases. The CDR3 loop spans 14 amino acids. Germline CDR1 and CDR2: KGHSH and LQKENI. This CDR3 reads CASSPAGQRGEQYF. The CDR3 region has the DNA TGTGCCAGCTCACCCGCCGGACAGCGGGGGGAGCAGTACTTC.

The rearrangement joins TRBV29-1 to TRBJ1-1; maybe TRBD1 (6 bases). Trimming shortened V by 3 bases and J by 4 bases, and 12 bases separated the two germline ends. This CDR3 contains 13 residues. Germline-derived CDR1 and CDR2 are SQVTM and ANQGSEA. CDR3 sequence (DNA): TGCAGCGTTGACCCCACAGGGATCACTGAAGCTTTCTTT. It codes for CSVDPTGITEAFF.